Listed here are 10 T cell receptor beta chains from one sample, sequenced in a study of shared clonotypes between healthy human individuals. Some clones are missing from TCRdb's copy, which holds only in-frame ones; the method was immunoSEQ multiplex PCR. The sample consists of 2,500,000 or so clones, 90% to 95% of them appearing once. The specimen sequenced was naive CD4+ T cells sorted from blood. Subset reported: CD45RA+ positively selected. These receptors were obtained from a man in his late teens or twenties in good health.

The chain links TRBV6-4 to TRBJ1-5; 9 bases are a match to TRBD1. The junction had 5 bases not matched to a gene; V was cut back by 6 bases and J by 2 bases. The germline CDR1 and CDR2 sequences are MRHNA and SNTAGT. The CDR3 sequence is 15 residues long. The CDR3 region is CASSPDRGGNQPQHF. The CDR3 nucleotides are TGTGCCAGCAGCCCGGACAGGGGAGGCAATCAGCCCCAGCATTTT.

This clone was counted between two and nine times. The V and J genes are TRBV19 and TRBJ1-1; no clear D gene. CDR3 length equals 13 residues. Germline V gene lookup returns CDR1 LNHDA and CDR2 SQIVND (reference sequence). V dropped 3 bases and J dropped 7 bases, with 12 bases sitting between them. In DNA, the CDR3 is TGTGCCAGTAGTATCGACCCCGTAGGTGAAGCTTTCTTT. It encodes CASSIDPVGEAFF.

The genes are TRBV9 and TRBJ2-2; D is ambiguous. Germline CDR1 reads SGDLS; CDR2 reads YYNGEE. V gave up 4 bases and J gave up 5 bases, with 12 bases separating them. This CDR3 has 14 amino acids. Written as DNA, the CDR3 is TGTGCCAGCAGCCCGGTCTTCGGTACCGGGGAGCTGTTTTTT. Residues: CASSPVFGTGELFF.

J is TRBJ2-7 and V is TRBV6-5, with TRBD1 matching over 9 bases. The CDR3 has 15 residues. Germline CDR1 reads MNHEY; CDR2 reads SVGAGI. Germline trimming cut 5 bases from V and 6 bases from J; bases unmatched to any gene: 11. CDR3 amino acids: CASSADRGTPVEQYF. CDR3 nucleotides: TGTGCCAGCAGTGCGGACAGGGGTACGCCGGTCGAGCAGTACTTC.

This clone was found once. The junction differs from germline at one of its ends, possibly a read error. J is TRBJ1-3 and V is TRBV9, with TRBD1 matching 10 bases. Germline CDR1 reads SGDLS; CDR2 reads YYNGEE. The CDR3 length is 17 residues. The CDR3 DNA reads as TGTGCCAGCAGCCCTCGGGACAGGGGTCTCTCTGGAAACACCGTATATTTT. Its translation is CASSPRDRGLSGNTVYF. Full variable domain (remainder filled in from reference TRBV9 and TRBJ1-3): DSGVTQTPKHLITATGQRVTLRCSPRSGDLSVYWYQQSLDQGLQFLIQYYNGEERAKGNILERFSAQQFPDLHSELNLSSLELGDSALYFCASSPRDRGLSGNTVYFGEGSWLTVV.

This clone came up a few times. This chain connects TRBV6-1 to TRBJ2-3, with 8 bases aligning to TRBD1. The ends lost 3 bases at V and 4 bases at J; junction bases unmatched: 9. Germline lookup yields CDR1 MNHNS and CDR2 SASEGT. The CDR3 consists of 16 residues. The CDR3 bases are TGTGCCAGCAGTGACAGGGGGCCGAGGGCCCCAGATACGCAGTATTTT. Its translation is CASSDRGPRAPDTQYF.

The CDR3 region has the DNA TGCAGCGTGAGGGACAGGGGAGAGGGGACCCAGTACTTC. Translated, it gives CSVRDRGEGTQYF. The rearrangement uses TRBV29-1 and TRBJ2-5, with 10 bases matching TRBD1. The CDR3 is made up of 13 amino acids. J was trimmed by 7 bases and V by 6 bases; bases with no gene match: 8. Looked up from germline, CDR1 is SQVTM and CDR2 is ANQGSEA.

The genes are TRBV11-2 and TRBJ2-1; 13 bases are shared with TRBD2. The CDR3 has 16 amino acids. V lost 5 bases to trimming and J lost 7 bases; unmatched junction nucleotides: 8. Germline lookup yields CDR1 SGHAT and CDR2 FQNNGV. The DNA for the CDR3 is TGTGCCAGCAGCACAGAATGGACTAGCGGGGGTAATGAGCAGTTCTTC. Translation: CASSTEWTSGGNEQFF. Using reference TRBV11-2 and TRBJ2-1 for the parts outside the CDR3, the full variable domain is EAGVAQSPRYKIIEKRQSVAFWCNPISGHATLYWYQQILGQGPKLLIQFQNNGVVDDSQLPKDRFSAERLKGVDSTLKIQPAKLEDSAVYLCASSTEWTSGGNEQFFGPGTRLTVL.

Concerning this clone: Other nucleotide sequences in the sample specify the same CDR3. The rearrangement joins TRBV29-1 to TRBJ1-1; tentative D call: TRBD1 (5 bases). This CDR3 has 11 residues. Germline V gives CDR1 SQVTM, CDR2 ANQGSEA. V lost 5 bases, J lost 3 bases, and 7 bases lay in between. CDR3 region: CSVQGHTEAFF. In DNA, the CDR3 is TGCAGCGTTCAGGGCCACACTGAAGCTTTCTTT.

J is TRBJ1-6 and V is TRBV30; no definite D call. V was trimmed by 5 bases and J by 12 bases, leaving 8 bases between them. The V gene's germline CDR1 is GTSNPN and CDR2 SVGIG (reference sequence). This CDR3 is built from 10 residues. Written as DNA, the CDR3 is TGTGCCTGGGGTGACGGACCCCTCCACTTT. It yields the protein CAWGDGPLHF.